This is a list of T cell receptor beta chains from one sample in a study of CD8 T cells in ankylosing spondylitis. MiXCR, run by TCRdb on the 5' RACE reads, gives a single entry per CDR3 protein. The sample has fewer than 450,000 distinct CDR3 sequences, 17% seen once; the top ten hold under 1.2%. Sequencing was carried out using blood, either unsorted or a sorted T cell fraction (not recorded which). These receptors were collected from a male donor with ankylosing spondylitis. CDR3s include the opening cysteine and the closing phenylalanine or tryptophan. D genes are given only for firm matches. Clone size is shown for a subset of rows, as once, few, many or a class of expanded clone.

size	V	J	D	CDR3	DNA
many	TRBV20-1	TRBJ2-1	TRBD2	CSAPGLAGESSGQFF	TGCAGTGCACCGGGACTAGCGGGGGAGAGTTCTGGGCAGTTCTTC
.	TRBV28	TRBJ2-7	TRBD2	CASSLPLAGVTAYEQYF	TGTGCCAGCAGTCTCCCCTTGGCGGGAGTAACTGCCTACGAGCAGTACTTC
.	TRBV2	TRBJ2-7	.	CASSENGEPEGYEQYF	TGTGCCAGCAGTGAAAATGGGGAGCCAGAAGGCTACGAGCAGTACTTC
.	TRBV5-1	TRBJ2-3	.	CASNQGGGRNTQYF	TGCGCCAGCAACCAAGGGGGGGGACGTAATACGCAGTATTTT
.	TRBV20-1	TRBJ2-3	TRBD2	CSARRWGTSGGSTDTQYF	TGCAGTGCTAGACGATGGGGTACTAGCGGGGGGAGCACAGATACGCAGTATTTT
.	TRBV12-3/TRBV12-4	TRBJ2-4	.	CASSLTGQRIAKNIQYF	TGTGCCAGCAGTTTGACCGGACAGCGGATAGCCAAAAACATTCAGTACTTC
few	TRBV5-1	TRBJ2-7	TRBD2	CASSPPRAAGAYEQYF	TGCGCCAGCAGCCCACCAAGGGCTGCGGGGGCCTACGAGCAGTACTTC
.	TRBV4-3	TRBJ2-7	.	CASSQERVSYEQYF	TGCGCCAGCAGCCAAGAGCGGGTTTCCTACGAGCAGTACTTC
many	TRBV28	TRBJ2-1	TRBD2	CASSSTGLANYNEQFF	TGTGCCAGCAGTTCTACGGGACTAGCGAACTACAATGAGCAGTTCTTC
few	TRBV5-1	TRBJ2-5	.	CASSSQGGQETQYF	TGCGCCAGCAGCTCCCAGGGAGGTCAGGAGACCCAGTACTTC
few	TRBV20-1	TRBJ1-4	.	CSAPGRSNEKLFF	TGCAGTGCTCCCGGACGTTCTAATGAAAAACTGTTTTTT
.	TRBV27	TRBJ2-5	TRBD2	CASSFGSGRKETQYF	TGTGCCAGCAGTTTTGGTAGCGGGAGAAAAGAGACCCAGTACTTC
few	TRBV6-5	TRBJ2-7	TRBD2	CASSSDRRLAGAKYEQYF	TGTGCCAGCAGTTCCGACCGTCGACTAGCGGGAGCGAAATACGAGCAGTACTTC
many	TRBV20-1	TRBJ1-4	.	CSARDSTRASSEKLFF	TGCAGTGCTAGAGATAGTACAAGGGCCTCGTCTGAAAAACTGTTTTTT
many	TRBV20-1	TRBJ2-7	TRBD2	CSARFPRLAITYEQYF	TGCAGTGCTAGATTTCCCAGACTAGCGATCACCTACGAGCAGTACTTC
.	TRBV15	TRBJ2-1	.	CATTHGGSGYNEQFF	TGTGCCACCACCCATGGTGGGAGTGGGTACAATGAGCAGTTCTTC
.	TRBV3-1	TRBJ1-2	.	CASSQDIRTAYGYTF	TGTGCCAGCAGCCAAGATATAAGGACAGCTTATGGCTACACCTTC
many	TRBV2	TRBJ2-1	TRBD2	CASSLTGTRENEQFF	TGTGCCAGCAGTTTAACCGGGACTAGGGAGAATGAGCAGTTCTTC
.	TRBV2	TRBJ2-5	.	CASRKGRQETQYF	TGTGCCAGCAGGAAAGGGCGCCAAGAGACCCAGTACTTC
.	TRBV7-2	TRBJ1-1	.	CASSLRQTDTEAFF	TGTGCCAGCAGCTTACGGCAGACGGACACTGAAGCTTTCTTT
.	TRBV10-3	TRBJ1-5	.	CAISEEGRSNQPQHF	TGTGCCATCAGTGAAGAGGGAAGGAGCAATCAGCCCCAGCATTTT
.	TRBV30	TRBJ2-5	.	CAWSVRHPQETQYF	TGTGCCTGGAGTGTACGGCACCCCCAAGAGACCCAGTACTTC
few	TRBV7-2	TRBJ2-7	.	CASSLSTGSSYEQYF	TGTGCCAGCAGCTTAAGCACAGGGAGCTCCTACGAGCAGTACTTC
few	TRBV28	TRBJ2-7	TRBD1	CASRRSQGEQYF	TGTGCCAGCAGGCGTTCACAGGGGGAGCAGTACTTC
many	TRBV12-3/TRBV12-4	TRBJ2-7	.	CASSPLVGLTTYEQYF	TGTGCCAGCAGCCCCCTTGTGGGACTGACTACCTACGAGCAGTACTTC
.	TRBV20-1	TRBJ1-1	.	CSAERTVQPPEAFF	TGCAGTGCCGAAAGAACGGTTCAACCCCCTGAAGCTTTCTTT
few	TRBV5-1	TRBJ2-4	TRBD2	CASSLSGGNIQYF	TGCGCCAGCAGCTTGTCGGGAGGAAACATTCAGTACTTC
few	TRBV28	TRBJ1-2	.	CASSLTNYGYTF	TGTGCCAGCAGTTTGACGAACTATGGCTACACCTTC
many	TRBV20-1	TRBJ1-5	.	CSARDRRGNQPQHF	TGCAGTGCTAGAGATCGGAGGGGCAATCAGCCCCAGCATTTT
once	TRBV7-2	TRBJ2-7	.	CASSLTGTGPYEQYF	TGTGCCAGCAGCTTAACCGGGACGGGGCCCTACGAGCAGTACTTC
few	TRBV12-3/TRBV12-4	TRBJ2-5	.	CASSFFGSVETQYF	TGTGCCAGCAGTTTTTTTGGGTCGGTGGAGACCCAGTACTTC
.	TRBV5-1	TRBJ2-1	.	CASNGGHEGGEQFF	TGCGCCAGCAACGGAGGGCACGAGGGGGGTGAGCAGTTCTTC
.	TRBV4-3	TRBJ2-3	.	CASSQGYGGVTDTQYF	TGCGCCAGCAGCCAAGGTTATGGCGGCGTCACAGATACGCAGTATTTT
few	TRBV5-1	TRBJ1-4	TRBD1	CASSLGTGNEKLFF	TGCGCCAGCAGCTTGGGGACAGGGAATGAAAAACTGTTTTTT
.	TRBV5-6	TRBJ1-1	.	CASSPGTGGRSEAFF	TGTGCCAGCAGCCCGGGGACCGGTGGGCGAAGTGAAGCTTTCTTT
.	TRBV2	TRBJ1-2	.	CASSPGSSYGYTF	TGTGCCAGCAGTCCCGGGAGCAGCTATGGCTACACCTTC
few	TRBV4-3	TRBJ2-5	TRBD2	CASSHSGSGAFETQYF	TGCGCCAGCAGCCATAGCGGGAGCGGAGCTTTTGAGACCCAGTACTTC
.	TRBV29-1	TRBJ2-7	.	CSVEADSSYEQYF	TGCAGCGTTGAAGCGGATAGTTCCTACGAGCAGTACTTC
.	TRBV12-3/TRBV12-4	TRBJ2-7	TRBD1	CASSLAQGELIYEQYF	TGTGCCAGCAGTTTAGCCCAGGGGGAACTAATCTACGAGCAGTACTTC
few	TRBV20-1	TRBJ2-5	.	CSARDRAGAQETQYF	TGCAGTGCTAGAGATCGGGCGGGGGCACAAGAGACCCAGTACTTC
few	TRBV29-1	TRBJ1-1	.	CSALTGSAEAFF	TGCAGCGCCCTAACAGGGAGCGCTGAAGCTTTCTTT
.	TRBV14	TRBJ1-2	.	CASSPHRSYGYTF	TGTGCCAGCAGCCCCCACAGATCCTATGGCTACACCTTC